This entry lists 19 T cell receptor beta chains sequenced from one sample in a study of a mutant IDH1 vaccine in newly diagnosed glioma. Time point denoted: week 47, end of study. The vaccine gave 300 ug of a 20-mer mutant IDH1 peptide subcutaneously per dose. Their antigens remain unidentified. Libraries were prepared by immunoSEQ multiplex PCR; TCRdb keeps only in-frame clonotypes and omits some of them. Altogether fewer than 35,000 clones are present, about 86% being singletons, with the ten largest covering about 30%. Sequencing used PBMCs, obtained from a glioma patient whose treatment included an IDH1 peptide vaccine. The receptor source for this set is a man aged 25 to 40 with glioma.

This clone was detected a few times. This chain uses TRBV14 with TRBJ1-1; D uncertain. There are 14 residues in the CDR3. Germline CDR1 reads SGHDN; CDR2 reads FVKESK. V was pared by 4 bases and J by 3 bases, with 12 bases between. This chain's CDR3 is CASSLMPGYTEAFF. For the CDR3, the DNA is TGTGCCAGCAGCCTGATGCCGGGGTACACTGAAGCTTTCTTT.

The CDR3 region is CASKPGHSYEQYF. The DNA for the CDR3 is TGTGCCAGTAAACCGGGACATTCTTACGAGCAGTACTTC. V and J are TRBV19 and TRBJ2-7; tentatively, D is TRBD1 (6 bases). Trimming stripped 7 bases from V and 4 bases from J, with 14 bases between. The CDR3 runs to 13 residues. Germline V CDR1 and CDR2: LNHDA, SQIVND (reference sequence).

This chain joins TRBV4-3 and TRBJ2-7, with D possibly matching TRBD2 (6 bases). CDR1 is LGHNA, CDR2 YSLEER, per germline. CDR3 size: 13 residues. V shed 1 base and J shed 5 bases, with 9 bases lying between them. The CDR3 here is CASSQGGVHEQYF. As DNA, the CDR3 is TGCGCCAGCAGCCAAGGGGGGGTCCACGAGCAGTACTTC.

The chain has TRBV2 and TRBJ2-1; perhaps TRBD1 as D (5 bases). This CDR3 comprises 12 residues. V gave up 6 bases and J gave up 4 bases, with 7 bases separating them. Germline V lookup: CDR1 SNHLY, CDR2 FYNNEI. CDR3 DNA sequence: TGTGCCAGCAGGCAGGGATACAATGAGCAGTTCTTC. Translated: CASRQGYNEQFF.

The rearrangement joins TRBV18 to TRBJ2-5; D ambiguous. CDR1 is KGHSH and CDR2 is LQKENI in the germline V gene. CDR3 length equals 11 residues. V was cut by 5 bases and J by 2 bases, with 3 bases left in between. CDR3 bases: TGTGCCAGCTCATCTCAAGAGACCCAGTACTTC. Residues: CASSSQETQYF.

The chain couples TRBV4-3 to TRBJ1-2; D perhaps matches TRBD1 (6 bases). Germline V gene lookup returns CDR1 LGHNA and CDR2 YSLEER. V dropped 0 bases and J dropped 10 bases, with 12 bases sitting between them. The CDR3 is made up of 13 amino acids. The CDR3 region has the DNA TGCGCCAGCAGCCAAGATACAGGGACATTCTACACCTTC. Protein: CASSQDTGTFYTF.

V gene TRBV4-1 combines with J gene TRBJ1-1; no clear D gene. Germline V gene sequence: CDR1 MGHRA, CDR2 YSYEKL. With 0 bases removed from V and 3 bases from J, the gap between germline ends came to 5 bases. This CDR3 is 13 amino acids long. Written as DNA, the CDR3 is TGCGCCAGCAGCCAAGATTGGGACACTGAAGCTTTCTTT. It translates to CASSQDWDTEAFF.

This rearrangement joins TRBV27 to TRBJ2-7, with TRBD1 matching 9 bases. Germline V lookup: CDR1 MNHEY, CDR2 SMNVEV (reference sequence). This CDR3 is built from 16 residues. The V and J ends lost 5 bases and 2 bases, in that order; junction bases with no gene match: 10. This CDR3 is CASSIRQGVGTYEQYF. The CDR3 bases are TGTGCCAGCAGTATCCGACAGGGGGTGGGGACCTACGAGCAGTACTTC.

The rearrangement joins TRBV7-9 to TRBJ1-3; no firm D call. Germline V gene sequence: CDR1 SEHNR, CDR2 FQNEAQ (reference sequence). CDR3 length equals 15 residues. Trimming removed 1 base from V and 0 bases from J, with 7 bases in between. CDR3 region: CASSLGETSGNTIYF. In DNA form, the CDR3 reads TGTGCCAGCAGCTTAGGGGAGACCTCTGGAAACACCATATATTTT.

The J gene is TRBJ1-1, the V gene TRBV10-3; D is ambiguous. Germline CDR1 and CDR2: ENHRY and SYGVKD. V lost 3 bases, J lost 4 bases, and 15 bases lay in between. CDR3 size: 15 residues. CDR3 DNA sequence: TGTGCCATCAGTGAAGCGAACTCAGGCAGCACTGAAGCTTTCTTT. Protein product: CAISEANSGSTEAFF.

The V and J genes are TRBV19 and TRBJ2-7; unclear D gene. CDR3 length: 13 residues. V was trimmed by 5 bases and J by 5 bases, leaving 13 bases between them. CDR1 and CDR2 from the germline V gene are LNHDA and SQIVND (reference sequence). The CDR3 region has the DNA TGTGCCAGTAGTGCTACCGGGCGAAACGAGCAGTACTTC. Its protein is CASSATGRNEQYF.

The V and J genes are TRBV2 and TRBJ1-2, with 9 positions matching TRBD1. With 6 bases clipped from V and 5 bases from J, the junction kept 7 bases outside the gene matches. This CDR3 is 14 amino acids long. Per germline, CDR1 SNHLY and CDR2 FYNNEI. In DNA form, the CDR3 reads TGTGCCAGCAGAACCGGGACAGGGTTATATGGCTACACCTTC. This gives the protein CASRTGTGLYGYTF. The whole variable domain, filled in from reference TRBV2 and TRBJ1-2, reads EPEVTQTPSHQVTQMGQEVILRCVPISNHLYFYWYRQILGQKVEFLVSFYNNEISEKSEIFDDQFSVERPDGSNFTLKIRSTKLEDSAMYFCASRTGTGLYGYTFGSGTRLTVV.

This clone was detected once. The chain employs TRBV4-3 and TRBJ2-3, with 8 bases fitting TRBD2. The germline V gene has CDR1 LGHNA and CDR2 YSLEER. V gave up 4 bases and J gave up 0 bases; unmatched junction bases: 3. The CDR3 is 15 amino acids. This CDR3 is CASSLSGASTDTQYF. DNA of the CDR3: TGCGCCAGCAGCCTTAGCGGGGCTAGCACAGATACGCAGTATTTT.

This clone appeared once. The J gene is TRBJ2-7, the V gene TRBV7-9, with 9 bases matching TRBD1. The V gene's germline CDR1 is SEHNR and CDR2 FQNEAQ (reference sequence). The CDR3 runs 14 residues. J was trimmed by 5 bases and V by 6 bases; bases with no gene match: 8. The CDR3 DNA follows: TGTGCCAGCAGGCCGGGACAGGGAATTCACGAGCAGTACTTC. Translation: CASRPGQGIHEQYF. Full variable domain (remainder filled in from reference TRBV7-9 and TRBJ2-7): DTGVSQNPRHKITKRGQNVTFRCDPISEHNRLYWYRQTLGQGPEFLTYFQNEAQLEKSRLLSDRFSAERPKGSFSTLEIQRTEQGDSAMYLCASRPGQGIHEQYFGPGTRLTVT.

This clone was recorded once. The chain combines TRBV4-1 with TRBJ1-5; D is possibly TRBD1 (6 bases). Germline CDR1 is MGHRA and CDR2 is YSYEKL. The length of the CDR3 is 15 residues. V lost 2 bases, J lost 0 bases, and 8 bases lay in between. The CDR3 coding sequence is TGCGCCAGCAGCCAAATACAGGGTAGCAATCAGCCCCAGCATTTT. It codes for CASSQIQGSNQPQHF.

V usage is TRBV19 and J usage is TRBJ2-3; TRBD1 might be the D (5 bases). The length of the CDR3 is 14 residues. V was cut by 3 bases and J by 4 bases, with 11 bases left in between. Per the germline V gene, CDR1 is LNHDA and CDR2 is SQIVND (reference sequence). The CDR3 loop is CASSMEGASDTQYF. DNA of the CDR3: TGTGCCAGTAGTATGGAAGGGGCATCAGATACGCAGTATTTT.

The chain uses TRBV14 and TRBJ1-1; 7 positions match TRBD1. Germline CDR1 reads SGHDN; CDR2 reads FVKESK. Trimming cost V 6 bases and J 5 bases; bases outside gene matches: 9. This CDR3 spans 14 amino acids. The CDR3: CASRAEGAGTEAFF. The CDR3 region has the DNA TGTGCCAGCAGGGCAGAGGGGGCTGGGACTGAAGCTTTCTTT.

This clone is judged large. CDR3 residues: CASSKQGLGEQYF. Here the CDR3 DNA reads TGTGCCAGTTCAAAACAGGGTCTAGGCGAGCAGTACTTC. The chain recombines TRBV21-1 with TRBJ2-7; the table names TRBD1, a call not compared with the DNA. TRBV21-1 is annotated as a pseudogene. This CDR3 has 13 amino acids.

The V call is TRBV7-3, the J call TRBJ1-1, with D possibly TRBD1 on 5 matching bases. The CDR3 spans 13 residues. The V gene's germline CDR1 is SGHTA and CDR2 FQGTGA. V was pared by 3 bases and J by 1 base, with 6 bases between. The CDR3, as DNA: TGTGCCAGCAGCTTTGGGGGGAACACTGAAGCTTTCTTT. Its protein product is CASSFGGNTEAFF.